This TCR beta chain derives from a study of CD8 T cells in Susac syndrome. The wider study: There were Susac syndrome patients who were therapy-naive at blood draw, others on corticosteroids, and others on intravenous immunoglobulin alone.

The study sequenced TCR beta in blood CD8+ and CD4+ T cells. In Susac syndrome patients, recently defined diagnostic criteria for definite or probable disease were met. With random hexamers, reverse transcription was performed on roughly 0.45 to 1 ug of RNA. Via MiXCR, TCRdb re-called the immunoSEQ multiplex PCR reads, giving one row per CDR3 protein. The table includes about 150,000 distinct CDR3 sequences, about 95% detected once. After removal of 7 bases from V and 9 bases from J, the junction contained 11 bases not matched to a gene. CDR3 length: 14 amino acids. Germline-derived CDR1 and CDR2 are LGHDT and YNNKEL (reference sequence).

The TCR was taken from a human donor with Susac syndrome. Sequenced: CD4+ T cells from PBMCs. The chain uses TRBV3-1 and TRBJ2-4; 8 bases are a match to TRBD1. The CDR3 nucleotides are TGTGCCAGCACTCTGACAGGGGTTGACTTCATTCAGTACTTC. This translates into CASTLTGVDFIQYF.